Here is one T cell receptor beta chain with its context. Its specificity is not known. This sample stems from a study of Ad26.COV2.S vaccination and SARS-CoV-2 variants. About the research overall: Each vaccinee took Ad26.COV2.S intramuscularly, once or twice 56 days apart. The study's findings and limits: Using TCR breadth and depth analyses may have led to underestimated total T cell responses.

Sample treatment: 19 received Ad26.COV2.S at low or high dose, single or two shots; five or six received placebo; per-sample allocation not given. Specimen acquisition occurred on day 63 following the initial vaccine or placebo injection. It was an adult aged 18-55 years in Boston who was the donor. Expression of Wuhan-strain SARS-CoV-2 spike came from the Ad26 vector that formed the vaccine. Trimming took off 2 bases at V and 3 bases at J, with 13 bases between the two ends. CDR3 length: 15 residues. Germline V CDR1 and CDR2: LGHNA, YSLEER. Produced via immunoSEQ multiplex PCR; TCRdb's table is partial and in-frame only. This sample carries a few hundred thousand clones, roughly 87% of them seen once, and the ten largest clones take more than 3%.

Sequences were derived from peripheral blood, sampled in a trial of Ad26.COV2.S vaccine versus placebo. V gene TRBV4-3 combines with J gene TRBJ1-2; D possibly corresponds to TRBD1 (5 bases). The source is a person aged 18-65 years who received the Ad26.COV2.S COVID-19 vaccine or a placebo. The CDR3 protein is CASSQSTQDYYGYTF. In DNA form, the CDR3 reads TGCGCCAGCAGCCAATCCACACAGGATTACTATGGCTACACCTTC.